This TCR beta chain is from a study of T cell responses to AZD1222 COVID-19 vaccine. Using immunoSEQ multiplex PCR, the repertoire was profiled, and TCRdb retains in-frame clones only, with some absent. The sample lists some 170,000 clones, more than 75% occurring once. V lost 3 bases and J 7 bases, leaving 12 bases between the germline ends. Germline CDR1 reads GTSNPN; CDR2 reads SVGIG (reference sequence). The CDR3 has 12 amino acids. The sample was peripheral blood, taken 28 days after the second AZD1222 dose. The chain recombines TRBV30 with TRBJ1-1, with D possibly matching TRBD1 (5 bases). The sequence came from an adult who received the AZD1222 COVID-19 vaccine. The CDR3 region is CAWRRGEDEAFF. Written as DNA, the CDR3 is TGTGCCTGGAGACGGGGGGAAGATGAAGCTTTCTTT.